This paragraph reports one T cell receptor beta chain. The source of the sample is a study of blood T cell repertoires in COVID-19. The CDR3 consists of 12 residues. Germline loops: CDR1 SGHDT, CDR2 YYEEEE. V was cut by 4 bases and J by 5 bases, with 9 bases left in between. The method was immunoSEQ multiplex PCR; TCRdb's version includes in-frame clones alone and lacks a portion of them. Here the sample spans about 150,000 clones, about 90% being singletons. The sample comprised peripheral blood. This TCR was recovered from a man older than 75 with acute or convalescent COVID-19. The rearrangement uses TRBV5-6 and TRBJ2-5; D might be TRBD2 (6 bases). The DNA of the CDR3 is TGTGCCAGCAGCAGGGACTCGGAGACCCAGTACTTC. Its protein is CASSRDSETQYF.